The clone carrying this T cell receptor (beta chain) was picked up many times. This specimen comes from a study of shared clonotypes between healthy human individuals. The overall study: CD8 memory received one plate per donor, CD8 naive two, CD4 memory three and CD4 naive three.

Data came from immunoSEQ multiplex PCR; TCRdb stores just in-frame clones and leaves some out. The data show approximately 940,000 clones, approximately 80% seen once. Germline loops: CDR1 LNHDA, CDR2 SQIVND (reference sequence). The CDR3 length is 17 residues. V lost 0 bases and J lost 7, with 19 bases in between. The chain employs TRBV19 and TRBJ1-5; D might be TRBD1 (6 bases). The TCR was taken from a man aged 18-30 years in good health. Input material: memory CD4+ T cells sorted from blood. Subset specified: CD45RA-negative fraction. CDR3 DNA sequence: TGTGCCAGTAGTATAGATCTTAGGGGGTCGAGATACCAGCCCCAGCATTTT. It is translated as CASSIDLRGSRYQPQHF.